This TCR beta chain was identified in a study of CD8 T cells in ankylosing spondylitis. 5'-RACE, quantitative and with molecular barcodes, yielded the TCR beta libraries. TCRdb processed the 5' RACE reads anew with MiXCR; each CDR3 protein has one entry. The sample holds about 510,000 distinct CDR3 sequences; roughly 5% are singletons and the top ten take approximately 3.5%. This clonotype was seen ten or more times. Its antigen is currently unknown. Study results and limitations: Certain motif variants had earlier been reported in reactive arthritis synovial fluid and blood. Ankylosing spondylitis blood appeared to carry a characteristic TCR beta motif of several highly homologous variants. Disease-linked clones, CD8+, were relatively rare in peripheral blood. There was reportedly significant enrichment of clones that were disease-linked in matched ankylosing spondylitis synovial fluid.

The CDR3 extends over 14 amino acids. Deletions cut 1 base from V and 4 bases from J, with 9 bases between. Germline CDR1 SGHAT, CDR2 FQNNGV. The chain has TRBV11-2 and TRBJ2-3, with D possibly TRBD2 on 5 matching bases. The receptor was isolated from a male donor with ankylosing spondylitis. The sequenced sample consisted of blood, either unsorted or a sorted T cell fraction (not recorded which). This CDR3 reads CASSLAGWADTQYF. CDR3 coding DNA: TGTGCCAGCAGCTTAGCGGGATGGGCAGATACGCAGTATTTT.